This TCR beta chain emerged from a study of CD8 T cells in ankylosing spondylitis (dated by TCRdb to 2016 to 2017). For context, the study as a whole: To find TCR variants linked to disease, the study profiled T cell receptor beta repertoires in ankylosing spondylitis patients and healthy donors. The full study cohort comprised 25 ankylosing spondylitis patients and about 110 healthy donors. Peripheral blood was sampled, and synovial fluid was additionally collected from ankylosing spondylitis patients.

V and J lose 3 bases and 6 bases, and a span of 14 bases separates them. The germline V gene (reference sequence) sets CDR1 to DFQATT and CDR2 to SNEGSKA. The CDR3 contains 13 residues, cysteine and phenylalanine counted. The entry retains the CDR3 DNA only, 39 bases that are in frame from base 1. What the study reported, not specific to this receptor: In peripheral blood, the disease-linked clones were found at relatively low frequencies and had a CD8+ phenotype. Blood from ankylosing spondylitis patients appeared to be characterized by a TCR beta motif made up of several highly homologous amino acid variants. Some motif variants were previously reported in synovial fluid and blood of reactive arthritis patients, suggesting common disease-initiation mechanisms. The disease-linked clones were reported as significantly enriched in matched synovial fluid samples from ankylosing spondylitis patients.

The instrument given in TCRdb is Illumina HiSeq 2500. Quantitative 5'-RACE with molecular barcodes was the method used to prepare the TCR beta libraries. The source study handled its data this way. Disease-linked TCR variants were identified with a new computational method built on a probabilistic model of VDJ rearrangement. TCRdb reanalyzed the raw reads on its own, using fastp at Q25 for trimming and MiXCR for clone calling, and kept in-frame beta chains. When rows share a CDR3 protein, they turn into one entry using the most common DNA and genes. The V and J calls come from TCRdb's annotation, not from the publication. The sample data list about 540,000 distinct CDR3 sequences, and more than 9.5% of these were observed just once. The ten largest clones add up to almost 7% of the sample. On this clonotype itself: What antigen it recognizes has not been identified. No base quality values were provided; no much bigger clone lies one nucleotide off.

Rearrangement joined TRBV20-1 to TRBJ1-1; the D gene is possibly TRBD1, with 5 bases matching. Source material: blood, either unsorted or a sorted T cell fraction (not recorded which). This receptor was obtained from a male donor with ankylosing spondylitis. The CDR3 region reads CSASHIQVAEAFF. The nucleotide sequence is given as TGCAGTGCTAGTCACATACAGGTGGCTGAAGCTTTCTTT.